This TCR beta chain was profiled in a study of metastatic and nonmetastatic thyroid tumors. Study details: Peripheral blood and tumor or nodule samples from malignant and benign thyroid patients were compared.

General study findings and limits: Patients with malignant thyroid tumors reportedly had significantly higher TCR beta diversity than those with benign nodules, in blood and tumor.

The CDR3 is 16 amino acids. As processed by the authors: Using the CDR3 differences seen across clinicopathological groups, the authors built a distant-metastasis classifier for papillary thyroid cancer, which was meant to discriminate distant-metastatic patients. From the PCR reads, TCRdb re-called clones with MiXCR. The V and J calls follow TCRdb's processing rather than the paper's. The profile covers 15,000 to 20,000 clones, with around a third appearing a single time and 8% to 10% taken by the ten largest. No patient had received any treatment before thyroid surgery. Comments on this clone: What it binds is unknown. An end of the junction does not agree with germline; a read error may underlie this.

The sequence came from a male donor with papillary thyroid cancer or a benign thyroid nodule (not recorded which). Some clones in this sample may be carry-over from other donors' samples. The sample was tumor tissue. V gene TRBV12-3 or TRBV12-4 combines with J gene TRBJ2-3; D is perhaps TRBD1 (5 bases). The CDR3, as DNA: TGTGCCAGCAGGAACCGTCAGGGTGGCATCGCAGAGACGCAGTATTTT. This sequence encodes CASRNRQGGIAETQYF.